These T cell receptor beta chains were read from a single sample in a study of cytomegalovirus exposure and HLA in healthy donors. Produced via immunoSEQ multiplex PCR; TCRdb's table is partial and in-frame only. The sample has 150,000 to 200,000 clones; around 82% are singletons. The sequencing sample was made of PBMCs. These receptors were obtained from a man between 18 and 35 years old in good health and CMV-seronegative. Each CDR3 is given with its conserved first and last residue. D genes are given only for firm matches. For some rows the clone size is stated as once, few or many, or as a class when expanded; others skip it.

V gene	clone size	J gene	D gene	CDR3 protein	CDR3 DNA
TRBV2	.	TRBJ2-2	.	CASSEALSTGELFF	TGTGCCAGCAGTGAAGCGCTTAGCACCGGGGAGCTGTTTTTT
TRBV4-1	.	TRBJ2-2	TRBD1	CASSQDDRGLTDGELFF	TGCGCCAGCAGCCAAGATGACAGGGGGCTTACGGACGGGGAGCTGTTTTTT
TRBV4-3	.	TRBJ2-5	.	CASSGGTEETQYF	TGCGCCAGCAGCGGCGGGACAGAAGAGACCCAGTACTTC
TRBV6-5	.	TRBJ2-3	.	CASPGRGSGTDTQYF	TGTGCCAGCCCTGGCCGGGGGTCGGGCACAGATACGCAGTATTTT
TRBV5-4	once	TRBJ2-1	TRBD1	CASSWSQGARNEQFF	TGTGCCAGCAGCTGGTCCCAGGGGGCGCGGAATGAGCAGTTCTTC
TRBV10-3	.	TRBJ1-6	.	CAISEEGRVLQSPLHF	TGTGCCATCAGTGAGGAAGGCAGGGTTCTTCAGTCACCCCTCCACTTT
TRBV11-3	once	TRBJ2-3	.	CASSSRSGAGNTQYF	TGTGCCAGCAGCTCCCGATCCGGGGCGGGAAATACGCAGTATTTT
TRBV7-2	.	TRBJ2-7	TRBD1	CASSIQGQGPYEQYF	TGTGCCAGCAGCATCCAGGGACAGGGACCCTACGAGCAGTACTTC
TRBV7-9	.	TRBJ2-5	.	CASSQALAMETQYF	TGTGCCAGCAGCCAGGCACTAGCCATGGAGACCCAGTACTTC
TRBV14	.	TRBJ2-7	.	CASSRQPTYEQYF	TGTGCCAGCAGCCGACAGCCTACCTACGAGCAGTACTTC
TRBV4-3	.	TRBJ2-3	TRBD2	CASSPGVGGGSTDTQYF	TGCGCCAGCAGCCCCGGGGTCGGGGGAGGGAGCACAGATACGCAGTATTTT